The subject of this entry is one T cell receptor (beta chain). The data are from a study of shared clonotypes between healthy human individuals. The CDR3 runs 17 residues. Germline V gene data show CDR1 as LGHNA and CDR2 as YSLEER. The V end lost 0 bases, the J end lost 0 bases, and 12 bases lay between the germline ends. Some clones are missing from TCRdb's copy, which holds only in-frame ones; the method was immunoSEQ multiplex PCR. The sample has over a million clones, approximately 98.5% seen once; the top ten hold approximately 0.38%. The sample comprised naive CD4+ T cells sorted from blood. Subset specified: CD45RA+ positively selected. The clonotype comes from a man under 40 in good health. The gene calls are TRBV4-3 and TRBJ2-4, with D perhaps matching TRBD1 or TRBD2 (5 bases each). The CDR3 is CASSQDRSGTAKNIQYF. The CDR3 nucleotides are TGCGCCAGCAGCCAAGATCGCTCCGGGACAGCCAAAAACATTCAGTACTTC.